This TCR beta chain was obtained from a study of T cell repertoires in ileal Crohn's disease. Study-level background: Approximately 32% were active smokers at surgery; median disease duration was roughly 8 years. Every patient was operated on for stricturing (approximately 60%) or penetrating (39%) complications. General observations from the study: Within the first postoperative year, endoscopy came at median approximately 6.6 months. Clonality above 26.8% at surgery always came with endoscopic recurrence.

Time point of the sample: neoterminal ileum biopsy at postoperative endoscopy, about 6 months after surgery. In its sample, this clone ranks as medium-sized. Its antigen is as yet unknown. The table came from immunoSEQ multiplex PCR; TCRdb's copy has only in-frame clones and leaves some out. Here the sample spans approximately 12,000 clones, about two thirds being singletons. There are 14 residues in the CDR3. Germline V gene sequence: CDR1 GTSNPN, CDR2 SVGIG (reference sequence). The V end lost 1 base, the J end lost 6 bases, and 12 bases lay between the germline ends. Sequencing used ileal tissue. The chain has TRBV30 and TRBJ1-4, with D possibly TRBD1 on 6 matching bases. The TCR was taken from an adult with Crohn's disease. The CDR3 loop is CAWSDRRGHEKLFF. CDR3 DNA: TGTGCCTGGAGTGATCGCAGGGGCCATGAAAAACTGTTTTTT.